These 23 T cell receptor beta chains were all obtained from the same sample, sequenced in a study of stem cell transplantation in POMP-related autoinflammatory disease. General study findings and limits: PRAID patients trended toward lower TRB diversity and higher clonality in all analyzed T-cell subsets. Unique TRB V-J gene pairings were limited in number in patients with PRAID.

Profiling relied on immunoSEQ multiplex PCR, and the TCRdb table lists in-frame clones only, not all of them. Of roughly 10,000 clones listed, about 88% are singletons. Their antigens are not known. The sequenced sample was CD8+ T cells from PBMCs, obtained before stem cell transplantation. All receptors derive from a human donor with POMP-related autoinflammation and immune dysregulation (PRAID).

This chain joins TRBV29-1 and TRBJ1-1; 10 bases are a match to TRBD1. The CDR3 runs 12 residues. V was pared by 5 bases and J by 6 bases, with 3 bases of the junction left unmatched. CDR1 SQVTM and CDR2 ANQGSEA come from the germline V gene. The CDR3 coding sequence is TGCAGCGTTCCCGGACAGGGGGCTGAAGCTTTCTTT. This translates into CSVPGQGAEAFF.

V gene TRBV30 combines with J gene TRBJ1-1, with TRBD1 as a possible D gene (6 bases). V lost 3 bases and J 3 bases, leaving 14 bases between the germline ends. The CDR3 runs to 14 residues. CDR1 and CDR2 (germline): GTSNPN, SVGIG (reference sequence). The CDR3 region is CAWSPGARYTEAFF. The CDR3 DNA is TGTGCCTGGAGCCCAGGGGCAAGGTACACTGAAGCTTTCTTT.

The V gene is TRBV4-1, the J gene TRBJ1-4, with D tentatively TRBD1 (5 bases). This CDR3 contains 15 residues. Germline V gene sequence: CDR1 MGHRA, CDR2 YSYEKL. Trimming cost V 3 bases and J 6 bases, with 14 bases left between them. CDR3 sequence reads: CASSQEAGFDEKLFF. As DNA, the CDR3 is TGCGCCAGCAGCCAGGAGGCAGGGTTTGATGAAAAACTGTTTTTT.

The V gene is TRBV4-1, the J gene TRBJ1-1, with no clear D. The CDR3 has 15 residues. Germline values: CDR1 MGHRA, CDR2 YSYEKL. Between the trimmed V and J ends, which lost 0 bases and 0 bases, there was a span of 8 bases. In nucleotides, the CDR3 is TGCGCCAGCAGCCAAGAATCCGGAATGAACACTGAAGCTTTCTTT. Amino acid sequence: CASSQESGMNTEAFF.

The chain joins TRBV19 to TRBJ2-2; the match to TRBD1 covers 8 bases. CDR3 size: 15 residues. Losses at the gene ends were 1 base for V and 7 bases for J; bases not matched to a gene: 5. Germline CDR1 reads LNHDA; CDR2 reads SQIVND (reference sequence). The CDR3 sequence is CASSIVSGGSGELFF. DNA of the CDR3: TGTGCCAGTAGTATAGTGTCAGGGGGCAGCGGGGAGCTGTTTTTT.

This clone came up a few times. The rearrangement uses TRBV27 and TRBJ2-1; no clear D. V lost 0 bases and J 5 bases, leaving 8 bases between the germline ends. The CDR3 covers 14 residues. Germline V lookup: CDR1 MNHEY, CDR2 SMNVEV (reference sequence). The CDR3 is CASSLSRPNNEQFF. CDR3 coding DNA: TGTGCCAGCAGTTTATCCCGCCCTAACAATGAGCAGTTCTTC.

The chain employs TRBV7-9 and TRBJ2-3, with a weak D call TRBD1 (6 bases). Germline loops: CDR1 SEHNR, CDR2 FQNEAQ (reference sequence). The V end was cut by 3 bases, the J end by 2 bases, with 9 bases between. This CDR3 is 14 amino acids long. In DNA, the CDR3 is TGTGCCAGCAGCTTGAAGGGGGTCACAGATACGCAGTATTTT. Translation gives CASSLKGVTDTQYF.

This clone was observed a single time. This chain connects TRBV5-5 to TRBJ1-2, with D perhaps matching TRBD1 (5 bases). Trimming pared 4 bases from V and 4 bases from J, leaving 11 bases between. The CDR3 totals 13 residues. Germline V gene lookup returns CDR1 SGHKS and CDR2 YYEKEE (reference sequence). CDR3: CASSGDGIYGYTF. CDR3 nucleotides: TGTGCCAGCAGCGGGGACGGGATCTATGGCTACACCTTC.

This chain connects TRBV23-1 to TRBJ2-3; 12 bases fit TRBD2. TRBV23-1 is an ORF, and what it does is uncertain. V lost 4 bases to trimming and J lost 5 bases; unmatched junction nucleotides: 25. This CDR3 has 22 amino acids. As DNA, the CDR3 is TGCGCCAGCAGTCTAACAGGGGAATTTCCTAGCGGGAGGGCCGGCGGGTTAGATACGCAGTATTTT. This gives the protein CASSLTGEFPSGRAGGLDTQYF.

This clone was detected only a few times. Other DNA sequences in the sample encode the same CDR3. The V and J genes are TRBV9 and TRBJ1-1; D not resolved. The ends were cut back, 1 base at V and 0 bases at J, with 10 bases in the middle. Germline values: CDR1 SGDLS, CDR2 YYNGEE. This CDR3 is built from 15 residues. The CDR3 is CASSVLGTLNTEAFF. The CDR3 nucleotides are TGTGCCAGCAGCGTATTGGGTACCCTGAACACTGAAGCTTTCTTT.

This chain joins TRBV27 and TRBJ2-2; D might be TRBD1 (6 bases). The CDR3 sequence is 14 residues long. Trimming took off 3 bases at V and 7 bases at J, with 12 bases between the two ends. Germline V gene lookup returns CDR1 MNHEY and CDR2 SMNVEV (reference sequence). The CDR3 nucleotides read TGTGCCAGCAGTTTTGGCGGCAGGGGCGGGGAGCTGTTTTTT. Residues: CASSFGGRGGELFF.

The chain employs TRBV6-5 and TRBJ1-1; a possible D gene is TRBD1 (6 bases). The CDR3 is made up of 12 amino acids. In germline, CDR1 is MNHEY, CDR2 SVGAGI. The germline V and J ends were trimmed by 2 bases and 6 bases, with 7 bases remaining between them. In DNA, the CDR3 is TGTGCCAGCAGTTACGGGGGGCCTGAAGCTTTCTTT. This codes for CASSYGGPEAFF.

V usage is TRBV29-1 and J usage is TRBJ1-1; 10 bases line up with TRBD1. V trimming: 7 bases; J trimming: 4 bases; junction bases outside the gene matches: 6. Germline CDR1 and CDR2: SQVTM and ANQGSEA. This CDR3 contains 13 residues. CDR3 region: CSGTGGEGTEAFF. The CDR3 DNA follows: TGCAGCGGGACAGGGGGTGAAGGCACTGAAGCTTTCTTT.

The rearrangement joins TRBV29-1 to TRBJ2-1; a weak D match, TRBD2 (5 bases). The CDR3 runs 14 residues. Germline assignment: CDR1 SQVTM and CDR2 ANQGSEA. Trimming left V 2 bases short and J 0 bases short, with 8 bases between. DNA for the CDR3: TGCAGCGTTGAAAAGCGGAACTCCTACAATGAGCAGTTCTTC. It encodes CSVEKRNSYNEQFF.

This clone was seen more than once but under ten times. The CDR3 DNA follows: TGCGCCAGCAGCCAAGAGGGGAACTATGGCTACACCTTC. Protein product: CASSQEGNYGYTF. The chain joins TRBV4-1 to TRBJ1-2; D uncertain. This CDR3 has 13 amino acids. V lost 0 bases and J 2 bases, leaving 4 bases between the germline ends. The germline V gene has CDR1 MGHRA and CDR2 YSYEKL.

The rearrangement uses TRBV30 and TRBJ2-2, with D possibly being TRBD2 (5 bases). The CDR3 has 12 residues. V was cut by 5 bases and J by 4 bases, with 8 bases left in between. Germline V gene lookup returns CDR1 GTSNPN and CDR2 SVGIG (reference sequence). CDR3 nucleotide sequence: TGTGCCTGGGGTACTAGCACCGGGGAGCTGTTTTTT. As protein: CAWGTSTGELFF.

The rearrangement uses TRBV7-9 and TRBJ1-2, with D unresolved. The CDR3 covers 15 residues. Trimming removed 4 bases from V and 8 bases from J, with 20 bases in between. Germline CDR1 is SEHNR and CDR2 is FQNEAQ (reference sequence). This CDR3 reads CASSSLTDTPKGYTF. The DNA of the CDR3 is TGTGCCAGCAGCTCCTTGACCGATACCCCCAAGGGCTACACCTTC.

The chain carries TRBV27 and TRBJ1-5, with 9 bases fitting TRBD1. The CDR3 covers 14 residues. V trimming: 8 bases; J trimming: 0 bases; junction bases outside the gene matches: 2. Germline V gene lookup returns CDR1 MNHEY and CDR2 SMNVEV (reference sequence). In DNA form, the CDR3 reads TGTGCCAGCCGGACAGGGGATAGCAATCAGCCCCAGCATTTT. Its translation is CASRTGDSNQPQHF.

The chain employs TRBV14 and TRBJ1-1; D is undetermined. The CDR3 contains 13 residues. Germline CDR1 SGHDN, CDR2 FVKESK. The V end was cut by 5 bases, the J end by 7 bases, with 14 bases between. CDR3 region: CASSSRSEVEAFF. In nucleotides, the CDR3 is TGTGCCAGCAGCTCCCGCTCCGAGGTTGAAGCTTTCTTT.

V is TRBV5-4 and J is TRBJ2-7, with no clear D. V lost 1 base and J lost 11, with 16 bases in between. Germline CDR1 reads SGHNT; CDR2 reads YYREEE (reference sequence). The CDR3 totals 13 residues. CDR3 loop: CASSLPRQSKEYF. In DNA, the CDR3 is TGTGCCAGCAGCTTGCCGCGTCAATCGAAGGAGTACTTC. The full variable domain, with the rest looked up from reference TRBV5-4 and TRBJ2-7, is ETGVTQSPTHLIKTRGQQVTLRCSSQSGHNTVSWYQQALGQGPQFIFQYYREEENGRGNFPPRFSGLQFPNYSSELNVNALELDDSALYLCASSLPRQSKEYFGPGTRLTVT.

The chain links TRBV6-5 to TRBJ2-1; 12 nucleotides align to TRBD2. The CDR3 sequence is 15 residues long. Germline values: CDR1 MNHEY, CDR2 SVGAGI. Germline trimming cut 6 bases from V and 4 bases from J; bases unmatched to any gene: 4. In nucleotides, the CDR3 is TGTGCCAGCAGATTACTAGCGGGGGGTTACAATGAGCAGTTCTTC. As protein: CASRLLAGGYNEQFF.

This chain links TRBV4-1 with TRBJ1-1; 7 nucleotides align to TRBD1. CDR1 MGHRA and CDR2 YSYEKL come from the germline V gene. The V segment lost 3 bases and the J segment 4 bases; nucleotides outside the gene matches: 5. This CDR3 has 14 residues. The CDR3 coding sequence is TGCGCCAGCAGCCATGACAGGGTGGGCACTGAAGCTTTCTTT. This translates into CASSHDRVGTEAFF.

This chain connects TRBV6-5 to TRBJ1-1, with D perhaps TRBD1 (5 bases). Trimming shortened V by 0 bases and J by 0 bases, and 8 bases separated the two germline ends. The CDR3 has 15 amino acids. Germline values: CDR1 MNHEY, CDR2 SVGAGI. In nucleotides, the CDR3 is TGTGCCAGCAGTTACTCGGGGCCGATGAACACTGAAGCTTTCTTT. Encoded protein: CASSYSGPMNTEAFF.